The rows below give T cell receptor beta chains drawn from one sample of a study of cytomegalovirus exposure and HLA in healthy donors. TCRdb's copy holds only in-frame clones and misses some; the assay was immunoSEQ multiplex PCR. Of 120,000 or so clones detected, about 68% appear once; the ten largest clones hold 3.5% to 4.5%. The sample was PBMCs. The receptors originated from a man between 40 and 49 years old in good health and CMV-seropositive. Both conserved end residues are part of each CDR3. D genes are given only for firm matches. Rows give clone size only sometimes, using once, few, many, or a class for an expanded clone.

j_call d_call clone_size v_call cdr3_nt cdr3_aa
TRBJ2-4 TRBD2 few TRBV5-1 TGCGCCAGCAGCTTGGGGAGCGGGGGCATAGCCAAAAACATTCAGTACTTC CASSLGSGGIAKNIQYF
TRBJ2-4 NA NA TRBV5-4 TGTGCCAGCAGCGCAGCGGGCCCAGCCAAAAACATTCAGTACTTC CASSAAGPAKNIQYF
TRBJ2-1 TRBD2 NA TRBV27 TGTGCCAGCAGTTTATCTAGCGGGGGGGCCGATGAGCAGTTCTTC CASSLSSGGADEQFF
TRBJ2-3 NA NA TRBV7-2 TGTGCCAGCAGCTTAGATAACCCCCCAAGGGGGGATACGCAGTATTTT CASSLDNPPRGDTQYF
TRBJ1-4 NA few TRBV7-9 TGTGCCAGCAGCGTCTACAGGGCAACTAATGAAAAACTGTTTTTT CASSVYRATNEKLFF
TRBJ1-2 NA NA TRBV18 TGTGCCAGCTCACCATCGGACTATGGCTACACCTTC CASSPSDYGYTF
TRBJ1-1 TRBD1 NA TRBV9 TGTGCCAGCAGCGTCATGGGACAGGCGGAAGCTTTCTTT CASSVMGQAEAFF
TRBJ1-4 TRBD1 NA TRBV2 TGTGCCAGCCGGAGGGACAGAACTAATGAAAAACTGTTTTTT CASRRDRTNEKLFF
TRBJ1-1 TRBD1 NA TRBV5-1 TGCGCCAGCAGCCCTCCGGGACAGCTCCTGAACACTGAAGCTTTCTTT CASSPPGQLLNTEAFF
TRBJ2-7 NA NA TRBV7-8 TGTGCCAGCAGCTTGAGACAGGATTACGAGCAGTACTTC CASSLRQDYEQYF
TRBJ2-6 NA once TRBV10-3 TGTGCCATCAGCCAAGGGGGCTCTGGGGCCAACGTCCTGACTTTC CAISQGGSGANVLTF
TRBJ1-4 NA NA TRBV19 TGTGCCAGTAGTCCTCCGGGACGGAGGGAGAATGAAAAACTGTTTTTT CASSPPGRRENEKLFF
TRBJ2-1 NA once TRBV5-1 TGCGCCAGCACGGCGGAGTCCTACAATGAGCAGTTCTTC CASTAESYNEQFF
TRBJ2-3 TRBD2 once TRBV9 TGTGCCAGCAGCGAGGGATTTAGCGGGACCCCAGATACGCAGTATTTT CASSEGFSGTPDTQYF
TRBJ2-1 NA NA TRBV4-1 TGCGCCAGCAGCCAACAGGACAGTTACAATGAGCAGTTCTTC CASSQQDSYNEQFF
TRBJ2-3 TRBD2 NA TRBV5-1 TGCGCCAGCAGCTCGCGTCTAGCGGGAAGAAGCACAGATACGCAGTATTTT CASSSRLAGRSTDTQYF
TRBJ1-2 NA NA TRBV19 TGTGCCAGTATGGGAAGACAGCAATATGGCTACACCTTC CASMGRQQYGYTF
TRBJ2-2 NA NA TRBV5-6 TGTGCCAGCAGCTTGTCGGTCAGGGCTGACACCGGGGAGCTGTTTTTT CASSLSVRADTGELFF
TRBJ1-2 NA NA TRBV5-6 TGTGCCAGTACCTGGGAACCGACGATTAAGGGGGGCTACACCTTC CASTWEPTIKGGYTF
TRBJ1-1 NA NA TRBV11-1 TGTGCTAGCACGCAGGGTCGAACTGAAGCTTTCTTT CASTQGRTEAFF
TRBJ1-5 TRBD1 few TRBV6-1 TGTGCCAGCAGTGAGGCAGGGGGAAGCAATCAGCCCCAGCATTTT CASSEAGGSNQPQHF
TRBJ2-2 TRBD2 NA TRBV27 TGTGCCAGCAGGGCGGGGGGGCAGACCGGGGAGCTGTTTTTT CASRAGGQTGELFF
TRBJ2-3 NA NA TRBV18 TGTGCCAGCTCAGCCCAATTCGGGGAGGCAGATACGCAGTATTTT CASSAQFGEADTQYF
TRBJ1-5 NA NA TRBV7-8 TGTGCCAGCAGCTGGGTTGGAGGGAATCAGCCCCAGCATTTT CASSWVGGNQPQHF
TRBJ1-5 NA NA TRBV7-9 TGTGCCAGCAGCTTAGGTGACACCCAGAATCAGCCCCAGCATTTT CASSLGDTQNQPQHF
TRBJ2-1 TRBD2 NA TRBV7-2 TGTGCCAGCAGCCGGCGACTAGCGGGGGTCTACAATGAGCAGTTCTTC CASSRRLAGVYNEQFF
TRBJ1-1 NA once TRBV5-4 TGTGCCAGCAGCTTGAACCGGGATTTTGAAGCTTTCTTT CASSLNRDFEAFF
TRBJ2-3 NA NA TRBV6-1 TGTGCCAGCATCCAGCGGCTCACAGATACGCAGTATTTT CASIQRLTDTQYF
TRBJ2-6 NA NA TRBV9 TGTGCCAGCAGCGTAGCTATAGGGGCCCGAGCCTCTGGGGCCAACGTCCTGACTTTC CASSVAIGARASGANVLTF
TRBJ2-3 TRBD2 few TRBV19 TGTGCCAGTAGTCCCCGGACTAGCGGGAGGGCCACAGATACGCAGTATTTT CASSPRTSGRATDTQYF
TRBJ2-1 TRBD2 NA TRBV6-4 TGTGCCAGCAGCTTACTAGCGGGGAACTACAATGAGCAGTTCTTC CASSLLAGNYNEQFF
TRBJ2-1 TRBD2 NA TRBV5-1 TGCGCCAGCAGCTTGGCGTTAGTGGCGGGAGGGTACAATGAGCAGTTCTTC CASSLALVAGGYNEQFF
TRBJ1-2 NA NA TRBV6-1 TGTGCCAGCAGTGAAGAGACAGCCCCCTATGGCTACACCTTC CASSEETAPYGYTF
TRBJ2-2 NA NA TRBV4-3 TGCGCCAGCAGCCTACTGGGGGGACAGCCGGACACCGGGGAGCTGTTTTTT CASSLLGGQPDTGELFF
TRBJ2-3 NA NA TRBV5-1 TGCGCCAGCAGCACCGGAATCTTGAGGGATACGCAGTATTTT CASSTGILRDTQYF
TRBJ1-2 NA NA TRBV27 TGTGCCAGCAGTTTCCCTCTCCCGGGTAGTGACTATGGCTACACCTTC CASSFPLPGSDYGYTF
TRBJ1-1 NA few TRBV5-1 TGCGCCAGCAGCTTAACTGAATTGAACACTGAAGCTTTCTTT CASSLTELNTEAFF
TRBJ2-1 TRBD1 NA TRBV18 TGTGCCAGCTCACGGGACAGCGGCTACCACAATGAGCAGTTCTTC CASSRDSGYHNEQFF
TRBJ2-2 TRBD2 NA TRBV27 TGTGCCAGCAAGCCTAGGGGACTAGCGGGAGCCCCCGGGGAGCTGTTTTTT CASKPRGLAGAPGELFF
TRBJ2-7 TRBD1 few TRBV28 TGTGCCAGCAGTTTCGACAGGGGCTACGAGCAGTACTTC CASSFDRGYEQYF
TRBJ1-5 NA NA TRBV28 TGTGCCAGCGGGAGGGGATCTCAGCCCCAGCATTTT CASGRGSQPQHF
TRBJ1-4 NA NA TRBV19 TGTGCCAGTAGTGTCAACGGTGAAAAACTGTTTTTT CASSVNGEKLFF
TRBJ2-1 NA NA TRBV7-9 TGTGCCAGCAGCTTAGATTCAGGGGTTACACTCAATGAGCAGTTCTTC CASSLDSGVTLNEQFF
TRBJ1-1 TRBD1 few TRBV28 TGTGCCAGCGGGGGGGGGACAGGGAGATGGAAGAGCACTGAAGCTTTCTTT CASGGGTGRWKSTEAFF
TRBJ1-4 NA NA TRBV19 TGTGCCAGTAGGGCGGGCCAGTCAAGGTTGGATGAAAAACTGTTTTTT CASRAGQSRLDEKLFF
TRBJ1-1 TRBD1 NA TRBV7-8 TGTGCCAGCAGCTTGTACAGGGGCGGAGGCACTGAAGCTTTCTTT CASSLYRGGGTEAFF
TRBJ1-2 TRBD1 NA TRBV9 TGTGCCAGCAGCGTGACAGGGGCTGGAGGCTCTTCTTTC CASSVTGAGGSSF
TRBJ2-7 TRBD2 NA TRBV27 TGTGCCAGCAGTTTATCCGCTCGACTAGCGGGGCCGGGCTACGAGCAGTACTTC CASSLSARLAGPGYEQYF
TRBJ1-1 NA NA TRBV6-6 TGTGCCAGCAGTAATACTCGGGAGAAAGACGAAGCTTTCTTT CASSNTREKDEAFF
TRBJ2-5 NA NA TRBV30 TGTGCCTGGGGGGAAGGGATGGGAGAGGCCCAGTACTTC CAWGEGMGEAQYF
TRBJ2-1 TRBD1 NA TRBV25-1 TGTGCCAGCAGACCTGGGACAGGGACCTACAATGAGCAGTTCTTC CASRPGTGTYNEQFF
TRBJ2-3 TRBD2 NA TRBV11-2 TGTGCCAGCAGCTTGAGAGCGGGAGGGCCGTTATTAGATACGCAGTATTTT CASSLRAGGPLLDTQYF
TRBJ2-1 NA NA TRBV25-1 TGTGCCAGCACCAGTGAATGGAATGAGCAGTTCTTC CASTSEWNEQFF
TRBJ2-5 NA NA TRBV5-4 TGTGCCAGCAGCTTGGGCGGGACCCACGAAGAGACCCAGTACTTC CASSLGGTHEETQYF
TRBJ1-4 TRBD1 NA TRBV30 TGTGCCTGGACCTCCCGGGACAGCCGCGAAAAACTGTTTTTT CAWTSRDSREKLFF
TRBJ1-2 NA NA TRBV19 TGTGCCAGTAGTACCTCAGGGGGCTACACCTTC CASSTSGGYTF
TRBJ2-3 TRBD2 once TRBV27 TGTGCCAGCAGTTCTAGGACTAGCTGGAGCACAGATACGCAGTATTTT CASSSRTSWSTDTQYF
TRBJ1-6 TRBD1 NA TRBV27 TGTGCCAGCTCAGGGGGGCGAGAATATAATTCACCCCTCCACTTT CASSGGREYNSPLHF